This T cell receptor beta chain came from a study of CD8 T cells in Susac syndrome (dated by TCRdb to about 2019). Study-level background: The study used repertoire sequencing to test whether antigen drove CD8+ T cell activation and differentiation in Susac syndrome. CD8+ T cell repertoire clonality was compared between around eleven healthy donors, approximately 14 Susac syndrome patients and 15 multiple sclerosis patients. What the study reported, not specific to this receptor: The study acknowledged that relatively few individuals were included in the TCR sequencing and HLA analysis.

RNA was extracted with the RNeasy kit and 0.5 to 1 ug was reverse transcribed using random hexamers. The immunoSEQ multiplex PCR assay, which covers 54 Vbeta and 13 Jbeta segments, was used to amplify TCR beta CDR3 regions. PCR amplification bias was corrected by using a synthetic template baseline for primer optimization and computational correction. The paper's processing steps were these. Only productive sequences were kept, with reads annotated to V, D and J genes according to IMGT and analyzed in immunoSEQ Analyzer. Clonality was calculated as one minus the Shannon entropy normalized by log2 of the number of productive unique sequences. Public and private clones were assessed among the 100 most prevalent clones of each patient and control. Clones were defined as Susac-specific if absent from the healthy and MS cohorts, from around 1,100 published viral clones and from other ImmuneACCESS disease sequences. Through fastp at Q25 and MiXCR, TCRdb rebuilt clones from the public reads, retaining in-frame beta chains. One record per CDR3 amino acid sequence lists the most common genes and DNA. TCRdb, not the original authors, processed these V and J calls. A total of 400,000 or so distinct CDR3 sequences appear in this sample, approximately 85% of them only once. The ten largest clonotypes hold about 0.12% of the sample.

High-throughput TCR beta sequencing profiled peripheral blood CD8+ and CD4+ T cells from healthy donors, Susac syndrome patients and multiple sclerosis patients. The multiple sclerosis controls were treatment-naive patients whose relapsing-remitting disease, either stable or active, fulfilled the revised McDonald criteria. Bulk CD8+ and CD4+ T cells were purified magnetically by negative isolation, whereas CD8+ TEMRA cells were enriched by FACS. Blood was collected in EDTA tubes and processed within 24 hours, with PBMCs isolated through density gradient centrifugation. PBMCs intended for TCR sequencing were frozen in liquid nitrogen and were later thawed in a 37 degrees C water bath. A purity of at least 90% was achieved for sorted or isolated CD4+, CD8+ and CD8+ TEMRA cells. Comment on this clonotype: Which antigen it targets is not known. The sample holds no much larger clone one base away, and base qualities are not on file.

Trimming takes 7 bases off V and 6 bases off J; junction bases not matched to a gene: 12. From its cysteine to its phenylalanine, the CDR3 spans 16 amino acids. Of the read, only the CDR3 DNA is kept; its 48 bases are in frame from base 1. Per the germline V gene (reference sequence), MNHEY is the CDR1 and SMNVEV is the CDR2. This TCR was sampled from a human donor with multiple sclerosis. Recombination linked TRBV27 to TRBJ2-3; 11 central nucleotides agree with TRBD2. Sequenced input: CD8+ T cells from PBMCs. The nucleotide sequence is given as TGTGCCAGCACCCGGGGTAGCGGGGGGGCCCTGGATACGCAGTATTTT. The encoded protein is CASTRGSGGALDTQYF.